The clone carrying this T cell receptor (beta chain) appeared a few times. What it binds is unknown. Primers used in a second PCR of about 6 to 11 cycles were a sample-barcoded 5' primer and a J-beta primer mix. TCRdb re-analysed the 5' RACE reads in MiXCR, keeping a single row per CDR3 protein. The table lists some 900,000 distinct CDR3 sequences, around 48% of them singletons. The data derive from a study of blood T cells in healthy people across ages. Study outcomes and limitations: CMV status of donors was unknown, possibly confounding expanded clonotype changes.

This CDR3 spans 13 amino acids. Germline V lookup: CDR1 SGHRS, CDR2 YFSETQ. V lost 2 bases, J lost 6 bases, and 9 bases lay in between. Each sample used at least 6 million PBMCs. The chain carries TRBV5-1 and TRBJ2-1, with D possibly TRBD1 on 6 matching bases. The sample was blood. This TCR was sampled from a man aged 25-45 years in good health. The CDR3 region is CASSFEGGNEQFF. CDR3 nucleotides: TGCGCCAGCAGCTTTGAAGGGGGCAATGAGCAGTTCTTC. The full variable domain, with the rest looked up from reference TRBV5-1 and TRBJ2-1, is KAGVTQTPRYLIKTRGQQVTLSCSPISGHRSVSWYQQTPGQGLQFLFEYFSETQRNKGNFPGRFSGRQFSNSRSEMNVSTLELGDSALYLCASSFEGGNEQFFGPGTRLTVL.